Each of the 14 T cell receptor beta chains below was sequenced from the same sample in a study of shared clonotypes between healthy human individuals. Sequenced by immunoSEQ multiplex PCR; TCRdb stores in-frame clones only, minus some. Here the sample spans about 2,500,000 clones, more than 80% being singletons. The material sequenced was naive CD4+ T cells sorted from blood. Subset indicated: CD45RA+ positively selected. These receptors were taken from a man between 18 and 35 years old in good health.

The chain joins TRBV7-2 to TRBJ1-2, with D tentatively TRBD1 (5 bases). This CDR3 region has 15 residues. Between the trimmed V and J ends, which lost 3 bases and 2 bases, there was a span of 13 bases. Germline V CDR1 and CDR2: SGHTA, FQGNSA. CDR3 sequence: CASSFGGGSNYGYTF. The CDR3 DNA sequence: TGTGCCAGCAGCTTCGGGGGAGGGTCGAACTATGGCTACACCTTC.

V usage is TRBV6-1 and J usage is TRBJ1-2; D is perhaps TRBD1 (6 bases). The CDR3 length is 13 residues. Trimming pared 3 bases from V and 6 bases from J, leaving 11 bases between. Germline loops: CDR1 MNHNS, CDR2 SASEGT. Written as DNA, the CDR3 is TGTGCCAGCAGTGAGAGGTCAGGGGATGGCTACACCTTC. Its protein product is CASSERSGDGYTF.

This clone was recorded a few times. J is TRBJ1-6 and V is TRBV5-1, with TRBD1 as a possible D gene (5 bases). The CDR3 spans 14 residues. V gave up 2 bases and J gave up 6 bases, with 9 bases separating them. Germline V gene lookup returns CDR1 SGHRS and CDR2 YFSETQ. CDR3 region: CASSFDSRNSPLHF. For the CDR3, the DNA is TGCGCCAGCAGCTTTGACAGCCGTAATTCACCCCTCCACTTT.

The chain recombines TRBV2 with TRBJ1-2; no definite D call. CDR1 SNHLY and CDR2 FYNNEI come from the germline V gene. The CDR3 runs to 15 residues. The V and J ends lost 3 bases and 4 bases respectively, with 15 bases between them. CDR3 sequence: CASSDGQTYLYGYTF. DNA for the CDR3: TGTGCCAGCAGTGATGGGCAGACCTACCTCTATGGCTACACCTTC.

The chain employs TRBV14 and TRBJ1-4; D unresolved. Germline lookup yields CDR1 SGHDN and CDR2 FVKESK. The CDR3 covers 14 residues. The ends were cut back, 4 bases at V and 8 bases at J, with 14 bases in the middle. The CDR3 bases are TGTGCCAGCAGCCTTCTCGGCCGGGAGGAAAAACTGTTTTTT. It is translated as CASSLLGREEKLFF.

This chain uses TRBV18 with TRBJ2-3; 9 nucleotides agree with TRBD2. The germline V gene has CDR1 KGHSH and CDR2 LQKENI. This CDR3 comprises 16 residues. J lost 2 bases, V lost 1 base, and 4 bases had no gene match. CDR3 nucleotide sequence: TGTGCCAGCTCACCACGACTAGCGGAGTCCACAGATACGCAGTATTTT. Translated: CASSPRLAESTDTQYF. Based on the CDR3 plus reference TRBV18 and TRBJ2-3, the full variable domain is NAGVMQNPRHLVRRRGQEARLRCSPMKGHSHVYWYRQLPEEGLKFMVYLQKENIIDESGMPKERFSAEFPKEGPSILRIQQVVRGDSAAYFCASSPRLAESTDTQYFGPGTRLTVL.

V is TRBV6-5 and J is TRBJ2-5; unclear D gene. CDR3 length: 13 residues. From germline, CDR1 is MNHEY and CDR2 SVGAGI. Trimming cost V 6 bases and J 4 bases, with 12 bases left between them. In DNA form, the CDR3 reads TGTGCCAGCAGGGGCCCTTTGGGAGAGACCCAGTACTTC. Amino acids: CASRGPLGETQYF.

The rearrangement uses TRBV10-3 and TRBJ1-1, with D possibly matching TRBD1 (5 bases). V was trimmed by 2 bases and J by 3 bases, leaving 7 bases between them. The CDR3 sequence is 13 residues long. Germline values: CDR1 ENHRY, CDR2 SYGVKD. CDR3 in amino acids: CAISEGGYTEAFF. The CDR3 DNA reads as TGTGCCATCAGTGAGGGGGGATACACTGAAGCTTTCTTT.

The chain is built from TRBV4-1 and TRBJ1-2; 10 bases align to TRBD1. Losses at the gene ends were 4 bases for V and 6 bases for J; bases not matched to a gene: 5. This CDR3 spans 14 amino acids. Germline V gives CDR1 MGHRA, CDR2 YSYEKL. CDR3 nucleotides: TGCGCCAGCAGCCGCCCGGGACAGGGGAATGGCTACACCTTC. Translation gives CASSRPGQGNGYTF.

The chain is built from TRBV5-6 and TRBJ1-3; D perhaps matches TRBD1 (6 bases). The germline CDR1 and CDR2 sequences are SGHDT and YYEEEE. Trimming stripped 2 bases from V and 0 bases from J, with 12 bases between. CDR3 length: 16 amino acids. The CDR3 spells CASSFRGPNSGNTIYF. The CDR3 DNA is TGTGCCAGCAGCTTCAGGGGCCCAAACTCTGGAAACACCATATATTTT. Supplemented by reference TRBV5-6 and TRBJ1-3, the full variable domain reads DAGVTQSPTHLIKTRGQQVTLRCSPKSGHDTVSWYQQALGQGPQFIFQYYEEEERQRGNFPDRFSGHQFPNYSSELNVNALLLGDSALYLCASSFRGPNSGNTIYFGEGSWLTVV.

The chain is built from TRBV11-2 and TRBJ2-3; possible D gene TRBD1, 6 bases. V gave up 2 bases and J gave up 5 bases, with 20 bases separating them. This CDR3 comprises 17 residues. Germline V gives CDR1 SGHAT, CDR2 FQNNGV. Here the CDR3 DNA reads TGTGCCAGCAGCTTATTTGGGGGCGCCGGGTTAGGAGATACGCAGTATTTT. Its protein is CASSLFGGAGLGDTQYF.

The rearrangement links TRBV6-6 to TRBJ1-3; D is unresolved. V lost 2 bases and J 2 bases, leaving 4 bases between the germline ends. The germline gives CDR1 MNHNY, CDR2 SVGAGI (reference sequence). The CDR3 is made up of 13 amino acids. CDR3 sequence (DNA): TGTGCCAGCAGTTACGGTACTGGAAACACCATATATTTT. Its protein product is CASSYGTGNTIYF.

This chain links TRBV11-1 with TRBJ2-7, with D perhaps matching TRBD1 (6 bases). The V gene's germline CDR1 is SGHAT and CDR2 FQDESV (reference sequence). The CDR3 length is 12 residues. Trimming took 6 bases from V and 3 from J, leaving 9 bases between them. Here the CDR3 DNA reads TGTGCCAGCAGTCCGGACAGCTACGAGCAGTACTTC. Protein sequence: CASSPDSYEQYF.

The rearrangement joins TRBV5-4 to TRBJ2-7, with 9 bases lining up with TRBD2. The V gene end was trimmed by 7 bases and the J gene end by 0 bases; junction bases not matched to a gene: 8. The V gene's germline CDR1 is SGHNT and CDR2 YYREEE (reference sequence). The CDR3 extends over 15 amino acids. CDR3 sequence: CASGLAGRSSYEQYF. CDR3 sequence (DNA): TGTGCCAGCGGCCTAGCGGGGCGAAGCTCCTACGAGCAGTACTTC.